The clone carrying this T cell receptor (beta chain) was seen only a few times. The source of the sample is a study of identical twins. TCRdb itself ran the 5' RACE reads through MiXCR, one entry per CDR3 protein. The repertoire holds about 190,000 distinct CDR3 sequences, 15% seen once, with 40% in the top ten. Germline-derived CDR1 and CDR2 are SQVTM and ANQGSEA. The CDR3 runs 12 residues. V was pared by 6 bases and J by 0 bases, with 6 bases between. The data were also submitted as part of a second study, on T cells expressing NK-cell markers. That source reports: In sorted CD3+CD56+NKG2C+, CD3+CD56+NKG2C- and CD3+CD56-NKG2C+ T cells, TCR beta repertoires were obtained. One of the eight sequenced donors was seronegative, whereas the other seven were HCMV-seropositive.

The rearrangement links TRBV29-1 to TRBJ2-1, with no clear D. The sample was CD8+ T cells sorted from blood. The receptor was derived from a woman between 18 and 29 years old in good health. As DNA, the CDR3 is TGCAGCGTCGGCAGCTCCTACAATGAGCAGTTCTTC. Residues: CSVGSSYNEQFF.